Described below is a single T cell receptor (beta chain) sequence and its context. The antigen remains undetermined. The data are from a study of cytomegalovirus exposure and HLA in healthy donors. Study results and limitations: Follow-up analysis seemed to connect common viral pathogens with several of the most significant clusters identified. Cytomegalovirus-associated TCR beta chains were listed, numbering approximately 150.

V shed 0 bases, J shed 7 bases, and the junction held 5 bases outside the gene matches. The CDR3 contains 14 residues. Germline CDR1 reads SGHRS; CDR2 reads YFSETQ. PCR primers comprised 60 Vbeta and 13 Jbeta primers. Here immunoSEQ multiplex PCR was the method, and the copy in TCRdb shows in-frame clones only, minus some. The table includes more than 65,000 clones, around three quarters detected once. This sequence joins TRBV5-1 and TRBJ1-1; 8 bases align to TRBD1. The sequence derives from a man in his forties or fifties in good health and CMV-seronegative. The sequenced sample consisted of PBMCs. The CDR3 DNA follows: TGCGCCAGCAGCTTGGGGGACAGGTCAATTGAAGCTTTCTTT. Protein product: CASSLGDRSIEAFF.